Below, 8 T cell receptor beta chains from the same sample are listed, as sequenced in a study of blood T cell repertoires in COVID-19. Generated by immunoSEQ multiplex PCR, the TCRdb table keeps only in-frame clones and is missing some. Among some 200,000 clones, 80% were seen once, and the ten largest hold 13%. Sequenced input: peripheral blood. These receptors all stem from a human donor in a cohort sampled during active COVID-19.

In its sample, this clone was seen once. This chain joins TRBV9 and TRBJ2-2, with 11 bases aligning to TRBD2. The V and J ends lost 6 bases and 1 base, in that order; junction bases with no gene match: 8. Germline CDR1 SGDLS, CDR2 YYNGEE. This CDR3 comprises 17 residues. The CDR3 DNA is TGTGCCAGCACCTCAACTAGCGGGGGCCGGAACACCGGGGAGCTGTTTTTT. Protein product: CASTSTSGGRNTGELFF.

The chain carries TRBV19 and TRBJ2-5, with 11 bases lining up with TRBD1. J gave up 1 base and V 7 bases, and 5 bases lay outside the gene matches. Germline loops: CDR1 LNHDA, CDR2 SQIVND (reference sequence). This CDR3 is 15 amino acids long. The CDR3 here is CASTRDRGGQETQYF. In DNA form, the CDR3 reads TGTGCCAGTACCAGGGACAGGGGGGGCCAAGAGACCCAGTACTTC.

This clone was seen a handful of times. The chain is built from TRBV9 and TRBJ2-7, with 12 positions matching TRBD2. The CDR3 consists of 14 residues. V lost 0 bases, J lost 9 bases, and 4 bases stayed unmatched. Per germline, CDR1 SGDLS and CDR2 YYNGEE. CDR3 sequence: CASSVGTSGVGQYF. CDR3 coding DNA: TGTGCCAGCAGCGTAGGGACTAGCGGGGTAGGGCAGTACTTC.

V is TRBV9 and J is TRBJ2-3; TRBD2 aligns across 8 bases. J lost 6 bases, V lost 2 bases, and 8 bases had no gene match. This CDR3 comprises 15 residues. CDR1 is SGDLS and CDR2 is YYNGEE in the germline V gene. CDR3 DNA sequence: TGTGCCAGCAGCGTCGACGGGGGGGCCTGGGATACGCAGTATTTT. This codes for CASSVDGGAWDTQYF. The full variable domain, rest sourced from reference TRBV9 and TRBJ2-3, is DSGVTQTPKHLITATGQRVTLRCSPRSGDLSVYWYQQSLDQGLQFLIQYYNGEERAKGNILERFSAQQFPDLHSELNLSSLELGDSALYFCASSVDGGAWDTQYFGPGTRLTVL.

The chain couples TRBV4-2 to TRBJ1-6; possible D gene TRBD1, 5 bases. CDR1 and CDR2 from the germline V gene are LGHNA and YNFKEQ. There are 14 residues in the CDR3. Deletions cut 1 base from V and 7 bases from J, with 8 bases between. In nucleotides, the CDR3 is TGTGCCAGCAGCCAAGCGGGGGGGAATTCACCCCTCCACTTT. Translating it yields CASSQAGGNSPLHF.

This chain joins TRBV13 and TRBJ2-7; weak D call: TRBD2 (6 bases). Germline V CDR1 and CDR2: PRHDT, FYEKMQ (reference sequence). Trimming pared 4 bases from V and 6 bases from J, leaving 16 bases between. This CDR3 comprises 14 residues. Here the CDR3 DNA reads TGTGCCAGCAGCTATTTGCGGGGACGAAGCGAGCAGTACTTC. It yields the protein CASSYLRGRSEQYF.

J is TRBJ2-5 and V is TRBV5-1, with D tentatively TRBD2 (5 bases). The CDR3 is 14 residues long. Germline V gene data show CDR1 as SGHRS and CDR2 as YFSETQ. Trimming removed 0 bases from V and 3 bases from J, with 9 bases in between. The CDR3 DNA reads as TGCGCCAGCAGCTTGGCCTCAGCGGAAGAGACCCAGTACTTC. It encodes CASSLASAEETQYF.

The V call is TRBV6-2 or TRBV6-3, the J call TRBJ2-7; TRBD1 is a possible D gene (6 bases). Germline-derived CDR1 and CDR2 are MNHEY and SVGEGT. The CDR3 has 14 residues. Trimming took off 5 bases at V and 3 bases at J, with 14 bases between the two ends. CDR3 in DNA: TGTGCCAGCAGTACACTCGACAGGATCTACGAGCAGTACTTC. Amino acids: CASSTLDRIYEQYF.